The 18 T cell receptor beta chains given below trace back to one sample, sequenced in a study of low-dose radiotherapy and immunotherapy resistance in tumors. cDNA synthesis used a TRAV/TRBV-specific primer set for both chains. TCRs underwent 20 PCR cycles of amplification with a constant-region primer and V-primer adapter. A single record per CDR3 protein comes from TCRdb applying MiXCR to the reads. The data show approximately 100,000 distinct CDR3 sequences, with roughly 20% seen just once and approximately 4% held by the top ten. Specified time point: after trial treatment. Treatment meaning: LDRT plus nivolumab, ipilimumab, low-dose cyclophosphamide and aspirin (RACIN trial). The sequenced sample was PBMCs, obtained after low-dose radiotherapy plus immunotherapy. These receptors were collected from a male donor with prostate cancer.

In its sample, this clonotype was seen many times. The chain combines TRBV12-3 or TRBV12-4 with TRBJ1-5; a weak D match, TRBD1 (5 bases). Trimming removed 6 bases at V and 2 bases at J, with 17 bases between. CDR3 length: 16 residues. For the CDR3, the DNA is TGTGCCAGCAGATCGGGGGGACGTGGGGGCAATCAGCCCCAGCATTTT. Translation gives CASRSGGRGGNQPQHF.

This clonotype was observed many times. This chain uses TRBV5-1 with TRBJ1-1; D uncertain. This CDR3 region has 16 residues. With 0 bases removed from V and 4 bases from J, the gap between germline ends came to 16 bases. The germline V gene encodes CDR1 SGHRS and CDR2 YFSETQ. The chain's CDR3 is CASSLAFTAGGTEAFF. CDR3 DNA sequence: TGCGCCAGCAGCTTGGCCTTCACAGCAGGCGGCACTGAAGCTTTCTTT.

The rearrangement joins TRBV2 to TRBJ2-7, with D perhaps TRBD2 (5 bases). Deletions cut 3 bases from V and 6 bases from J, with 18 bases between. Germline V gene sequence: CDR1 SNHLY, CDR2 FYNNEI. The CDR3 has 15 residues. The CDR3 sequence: CASSDHGRRGREQYF. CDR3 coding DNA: TGTGCCAGCAGTGACCATGGAAGGCGAGGGCGCGAGCAGTACTTC.

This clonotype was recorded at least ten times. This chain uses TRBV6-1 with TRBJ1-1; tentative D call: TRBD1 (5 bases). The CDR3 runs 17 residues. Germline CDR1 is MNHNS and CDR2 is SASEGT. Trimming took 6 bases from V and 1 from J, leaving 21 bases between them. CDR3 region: CASSTLRVSIKNTEAFF. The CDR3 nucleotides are TGTGCCAGCAGCACACTCAGGGTTTCCATAAAGAACACTGAAGCTTTCTTT.

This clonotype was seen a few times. CDR3 amino acids: CASSWGTNWGELFF. The CDR3 bases are TGTGCCAGCAGCTGGGGGACGAATTGGGGGGAGCTGTTTTTT. The chain is built from TRBV27 and TRBJ2-2, with D perhaps assigned TRBD1 or TRBD2 (5 bases each). Trimming removed 6 bases from V and 8 bases from J, with 16 bases in between. This CDR3 has 14 residues. Germline-derived CDR1 and CDR2 are MNHEY and SMNVEV (reference sequence).

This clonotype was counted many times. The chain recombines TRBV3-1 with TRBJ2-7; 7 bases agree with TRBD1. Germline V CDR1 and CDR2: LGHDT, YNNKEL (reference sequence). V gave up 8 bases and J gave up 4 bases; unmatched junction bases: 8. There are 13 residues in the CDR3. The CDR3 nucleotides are TGTGCCAGCGGGACAGATGACCTTTACGAGCAGTACTTC. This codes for CASGTDDLYEQYF.

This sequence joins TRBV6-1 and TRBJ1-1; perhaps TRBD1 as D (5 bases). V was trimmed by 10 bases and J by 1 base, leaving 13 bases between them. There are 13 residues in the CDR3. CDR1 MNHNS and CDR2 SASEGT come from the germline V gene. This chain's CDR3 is CAIGVGGNTEAFF. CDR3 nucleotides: TGTGCCATCGGCGTGGGGGGGAACACTGAAGCTTTCTTT.

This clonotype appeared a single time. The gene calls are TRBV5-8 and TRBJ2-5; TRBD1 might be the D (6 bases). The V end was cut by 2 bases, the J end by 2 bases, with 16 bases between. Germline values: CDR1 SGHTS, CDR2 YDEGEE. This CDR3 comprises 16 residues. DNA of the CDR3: TGTGCCAGCAGCTTAGGCGACGCACAGGGTCAAGAGACCCAGTACTTC. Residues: CASSLGDAQGQETQYF.

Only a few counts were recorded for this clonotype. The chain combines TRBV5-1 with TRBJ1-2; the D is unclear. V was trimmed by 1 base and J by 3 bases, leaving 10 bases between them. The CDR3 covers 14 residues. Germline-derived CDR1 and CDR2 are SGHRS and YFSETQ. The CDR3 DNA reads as TGCGCCAGCAGCTTGACAGCTGACGACTATGGCTACACCTTC. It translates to CASSLTADDYGYTF.

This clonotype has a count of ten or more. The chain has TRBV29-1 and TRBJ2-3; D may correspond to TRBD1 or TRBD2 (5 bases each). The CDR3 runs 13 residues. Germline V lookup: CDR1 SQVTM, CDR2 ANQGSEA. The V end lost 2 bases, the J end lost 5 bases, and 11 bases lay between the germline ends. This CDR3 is CSVEQGVGDTQYF. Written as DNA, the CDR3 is TGCAGCGTTGAACAGGGAGTTGGAGATACGCAGTATTTT.

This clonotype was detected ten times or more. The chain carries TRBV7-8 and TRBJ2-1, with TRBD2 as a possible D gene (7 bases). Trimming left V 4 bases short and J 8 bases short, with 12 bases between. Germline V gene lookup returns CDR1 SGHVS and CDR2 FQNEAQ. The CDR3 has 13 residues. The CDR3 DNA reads TGTGCCAGCAGCTGGGGAGGGGGGGATGAGCAGTTCTTC. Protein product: CASSWGGGDEQFF. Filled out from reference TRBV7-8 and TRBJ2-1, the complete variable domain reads GAGVSQSPRYKVAKRGQDVALRCDPISGHVSLFWYQQALGQGPEFLTYFQNEAQLDKSGLPSDRFFAERPEGSVSTLKIQRTQQEDSAVYLCASSWGGGDEQFFGPGTRLTVL.

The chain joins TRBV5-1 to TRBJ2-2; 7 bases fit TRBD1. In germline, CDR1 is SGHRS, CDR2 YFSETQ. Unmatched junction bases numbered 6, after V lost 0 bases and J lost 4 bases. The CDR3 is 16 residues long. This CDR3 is CASSLETGWSTGELFF. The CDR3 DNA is TGCGCCAGCAGCTTGGAGACAGGGTGGAGCACCGGGGAGCTGTTTTTT. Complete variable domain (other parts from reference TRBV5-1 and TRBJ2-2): KAGVTQTPRYLIKTRGQQVTLSCSPISGHRSVSWYQQTPGQGLQFLFEYFSETQRNKGNFPGRFSGRQFSNSRSEMNVSTLELGDSALYLCASSLETGWSTGELFFGEGSRLTVL.

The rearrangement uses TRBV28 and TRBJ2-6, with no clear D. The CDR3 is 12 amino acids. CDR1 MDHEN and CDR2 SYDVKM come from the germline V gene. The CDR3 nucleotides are TGTGTCCATGGGGTCGGGGCCAACGTCCTGACTTTC. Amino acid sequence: CVHGVGANVLTF.

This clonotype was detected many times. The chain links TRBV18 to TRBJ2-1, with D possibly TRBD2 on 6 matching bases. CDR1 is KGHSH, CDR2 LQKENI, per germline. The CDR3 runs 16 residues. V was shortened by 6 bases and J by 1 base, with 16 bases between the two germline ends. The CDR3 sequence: CASSTRGAESYNEQFF. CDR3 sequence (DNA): TGTGCCAGCTCTACCCGCGGGGCCGAGTCCTACAATGAGCAGTTCTTC.

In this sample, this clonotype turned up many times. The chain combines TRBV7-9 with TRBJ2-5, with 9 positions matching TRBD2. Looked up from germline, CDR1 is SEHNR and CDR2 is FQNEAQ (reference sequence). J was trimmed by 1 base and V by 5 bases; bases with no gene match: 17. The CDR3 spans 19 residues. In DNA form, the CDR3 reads TGTGCCAGCAGCCGGGTCCCCAGCGGGGGGCTACCCTTCCAAGAGACCCAGTACTTC. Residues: CASSRVPSGGLPFQETQYF.

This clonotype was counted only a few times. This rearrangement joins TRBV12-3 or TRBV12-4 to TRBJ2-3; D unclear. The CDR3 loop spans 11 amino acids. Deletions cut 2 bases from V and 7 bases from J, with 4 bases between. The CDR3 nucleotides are TGTGCCAGCAGTTTAACCAATACGCAGTATTTT. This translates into CASSLTNTQYF.

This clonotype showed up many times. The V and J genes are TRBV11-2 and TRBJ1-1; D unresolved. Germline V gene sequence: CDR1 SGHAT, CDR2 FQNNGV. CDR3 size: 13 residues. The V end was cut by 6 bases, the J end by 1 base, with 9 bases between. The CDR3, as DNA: TGTGCCAGCAGTCCCGGGCCGAACACTGAAGCTTTCTTT. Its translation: CASSPGPNTEAFF.

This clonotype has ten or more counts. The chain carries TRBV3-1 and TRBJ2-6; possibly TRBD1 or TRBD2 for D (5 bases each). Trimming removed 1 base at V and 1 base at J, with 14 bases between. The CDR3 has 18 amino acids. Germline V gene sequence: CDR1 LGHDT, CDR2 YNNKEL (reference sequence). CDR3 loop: CASSQGEGQPSGANVLTF. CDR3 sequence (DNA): TGTGCCAGCAGCCAAGGCGAGGGGCAGCCGTCTGGGGCCAACGTCCTGACTTTC.